This entry describes one T cell receptor beta chain. Its target is unknown. This entry is derived from a study of blood T cells in healthy people across ages. General study results and limits: Compared with aged donors, long-lived donors showed fewer expanded clones, suggesting selection.

Combining a sample-barcoded 5' primer with a J-beta primer mix, a second PCR ran for roughly 6 to 12 cycles. Each cDNA molecule was tagged by a template-switch adaptor that had 12 random nucleotides. TCRdb reanalysed the 5' RACE reads using MiXCR and keeps one entry per CDR3 protein. The profile shows some 1.5 million distinct CDR3 sequences, roughly 43% of them singletons. The clonotype originates from a woman aged 18-35 years in good health. The sequenced sample consisted of blood.

The CDR3 DNA is TGTGCCAGCAGCCCCAAGACAGGGGGCATCTTCTATGGCTACACCTTC. Translated, it gives CASSPKTGGIFYGYTF. This chain connects TRBV5-5 to TRBJ1-2; 10 nucleotides match TRBD1. The V and J ends lost 4 bases and 4 bases, in that order; junction bases with no gene match: 10. This CDR3 comprises 16 residues. Germline CDR1 SGHKS, CDR2 YYEKEE (reference sequence).